This is a list of T cell receptor beta chains from one sample in a study of T cell clonotyping in hematopoietic cell transplantation. The repertoire was sequenced with immunoSEQ multiplex PCR; TCRdb's copy has only in-frame clones and lacks some. The table lists fewer than 15,000 clones, approximately 83% of them singletons. This material consisted of peripheral blood mononuclear cells, taken before stem cell transplant. The receptors stem from a man aged 55 to 70 with acute myeloid leukemia. Some clones in this sample may be carry-over from other donors' samples. Each CDR3 is given with its conserved first and last residue. The D gene is left open where the match is weak. Rows give clone size only sometimes, using once, few, many, or a class for an expanded clone.

J gene: TRBJ1-2
D gene: TRBD1
V gene: TRBV7-2
clone size: NA
CDR3 protein: CASSPGTGVGGYTF
CDR3 DNA: TGTGCCAGCAGCCCCGGGACAGGGGTGGGAGGCTACACCTTC

J gene: TRBJ2-7
D gene: TRBD1
V gene: TRBV13
clone size: NA
CDR3 protein: CASSFPGTEGYEQYF
CDR3 DNA: TGTGCCAGCAGCTTCCCGGGGACAGAGGGCTACGAGCAGTACTTC

J gene: TRBJ2-3
D gene: TRBD2
V gene: TRBV18
clone size: NA
CDR3 protein: CASSLGLAASTDTQYF
CDR3 DNA: TGTGCCAGCTCACTGGGACTAGCGGCTAGCACAGATACGCAGTATTTT

J gene: TRBJ1-1
D gene: NA
V gene: TRBV5-4
clone size: NA
CDR3 protein: CASSRGNTEAFF
CDR3 DNA: TGTGCCAGCAGCCGCGGGAACACTGAAGCTTTCTTT

J gene: TRBJ1-3
D gene: NA
V gene: TRBV9
clone size: NA
CDR3 protein: CASSVAAYSGNTIYF
CDR3 DNA: TGTGCCAGCAGCGTAGCTGCATACTCTGGAAACACCATATATTTT

J gene: TRBJ2-1
D gene: TRBD1
V gene: TRBV7-8
clone size: few
CDR3 protein: CASSPTDRASYEQFF
CDR3 DNA: TGTGCCAGCAGCCCGACCGACAGGGCTAGCTATGAGCAGTTCTTC

J gene: TRBJ1-3
D gene: NA
V gene: TRBV7-6
clone size: NA
CDR3 protein: CASSLGSGNTIYF
CDR3 DNA: TGTGCCAGCAGCTTAGGCTCTGGAAACACCATATATTTT

J gene: TRBJ2-7
D gene: NA
V gene: TRBV9
clone size: NA
CDR3 protein: CASSVGGFSYEQYF
CDR3 DNA: TGTGCCAGCAGCGTCGGCGGCTTCTCCTACGAGCAGTACTTC

J gene: TRBJ1-5
D gene: TRBD1
V gene: TRBV2
clone size: NA
CDR3 protein: CASSPDRANNQPQHF
CDR3 DNA: TGTGCCAGCAGTCCCGACAGGGCCAACAATCAGCCCCAGCATTTT

J gene: TRBJ1-6
D gene: NA
V gene: TRBV7-9
clone size: NA
CDR3 protein: CASSLAAPLHF
CDR3 DNA: TGTGCCAGCAGCTTAGCGGCACCCCTCCACTTT

J gene: TRBJ1-5
D gene: NA
V gene: TRBV11-3
clone size: NA
CDR3 protein: CASRAQGGQPQHF
CDR3 DNA: TGTGCCAGCAGGGCCCAGGGCGGTCAGCCCCAGCATTTT

J gene: TRBJ2-1
D gene: NA
V gene: TRBV27
clone size: NA
CDR3 protein: CASSFRDQYYNEQFF
CDR3 DNA: TGTGCCAGCAGTTTCAGGGATCAATACTACAATGAGCAGTTCTTC

J gene: TRBJ1-4
D gene: NA
V gene: TRBV19
clone size: NA
CDR3 protein: CASTDSSLRTNEKLFF
CDR3 DNA: TGTGCCAGTACGGACAGCTCACTCCGAACTAATGAAAAACTGTTTTTT

J gene: TRBJ1-2
D gene: NA
V gene: TRBV6-1
clone size: NA
CDR3 protein: CASSGGGGPGGGYTF
CDR3 DNA: TGTGCCAGCAGTGGAGGGGGGGGGCCTGGGGGAGGCTACACCTTC

J gene: TRBJ1-5
D gene: TRBD1
V gene: TRBV30
clone size: NA
CDR3 protein: CAWSVRTGARQPQHF
CDR3 DNA: TGTGCCTGGAGTGTGAGGACAGGGGCGCGGCAGCCCCAGCATTTT

J gene: TRBJ1-1
D gene: TRBD1
V gene: TRBV19
clone size: NA
CDR3 protein: CASSLTDRVGTEAFF
CDR3 DNA: TGTGCCAGTAGTCTAACGGACAGGGTTGGCACTGAAGCTTTCTTT

J gene: TRBJ2-3
D gene: TRBD2
V gene: TRBV5-1
clone size: few
CDR3 protein: CASSLRTSGGSDTQYF
CDR3 DNA: TGCGCCAGCAGCCTCCGGACTAGCGGGGGCTCAGATACGCAGTATTTT

J gene: TRBJ1-5
D gene: TRBD1
V gene: TRBV7-2
clone size: NA
CDR3 protein: CASSLLQGYQPQHF
CDR3 DNA: TGTGCCAGCAGCCTCTTACAGGGGTATCAGCCCCAGCATTTT

J gene: TRBJ2-3
D gene: TRBD2
V gene: TRBV5-1
clone size: NA
CDR3 protein: CASRGSGGPADTQYF
CDR3 DNA: TGCGCCAGCAGGGGTAGCGGGGGGCCAGCAGATACGCAGTATTTT

J gene: TRBJ2-2
D gene: NA
V gene: TRBV4-3
clone size: once
CDR3 protein: CASSQAQGHTGELFF
CDR3 DNA: TGCGCCAGCAGCCAAGCTCAGGGGCACACCGGGGAGCTGTTTTTT

J gene: TRBJ1-1
D gene: TRBD1
V gene: TRBV29-1
clone size: few
CDR3 protein: CSVWDSAAFF
CDR3 DNA: TGCAGCGTTTGGGACAGCGCGGCTTTCTTT

J gene: TRBJ2-2
D gene: TRBD2
V gene: TRBV7-8
clone size: NA
CDR3 protein: CASSLGSGGRNTGELFF
CDR3 DNA: TGTGCCAGCAGCTTAGGGTCGGGCGGGAGAAACACCGGGGAGCTGTTTTTT

J gene: TRBJ1-2
D gene: NA
V gene: TRBV5-1
clone size: NA
CDR3 protein: CASSYGEAYGYTF
CDR3 DNA: TGCGCCAGCAGCTACGGGGAGGCCTATGGCTACACCTTC

J gene: TRBJ2-3
D gene: NA
V gene: TRBV7-2
clone size: NA
CDR3 protein: CASRTQSDTQYF
CDR3 DNA: TGTGCCAGCAGAACCCAGTCAGATACGCAGTATTTT

J gene: TRBJ1-4
D gene: NA
V gene: TRBV15
clone size: once
CDR3 protein: CATSRGQGLEKLFF
CDR3 DNA: TGTGCCACCAGCAGAGGTCAGGGCCTGGAAAAACTGTTTTTT

J gene: TRBJ2-7
D gene: TRBD1
V gene: TRBV11-2
clone size: once
CDR3 protein: CASSLAGQGPYEQYF
CDR3 DNA: TGTGCCAGCAGCCTTGCGGGACAGGGCCCCTACGAGCAGTACTTC

J gene: TRBJ2-1
D gene: NA
V gene: TRBV7-8
clone size: NA
CDR3 protein: CASSTPPRGETYNEQFF
CDR3 DNA: TGTGCCAGCAGCACCCCCCCGCGGGGAGAGACCTACAATGAGCAGTTCTTC

J gene: TRBJ1-2
D gene: NA
V gene: TRBV30
clone size: NA
CDR3 protein: CASRDFNYGYTF
CDR3 DNA: TGTGCCTCCAGGGACTTTAACTATGGCTACACCTTC

J gene: TRBJ2-7
D gene: NA
V gene: TRBV30
clone size: few
CDR3 protein: CAWTSRYEQYF
CDR3 DNA: TGTGCCTGGACTAGCCGTTATGAGCAGTACTTC

J gene: TRBJ2-3
D gene: NA
V gene: TRBV10-3
clone size: NA
CDR3 protein: CAISEGGAGDTQYF
CDR3 DNA: TGTGCCATCAGTGAGGGGGGGGCGGGAGATACGCAGTATTTT

J gene: TRBJ2-7
D gene: NA
V gene: TRBV12-5
clone size: NA
CDR3 protein: CASGLVLGGPYEQYF
CDR3 DNA: TGTGCTAGTGGTTTGGTACTGGGGGGGCCCTACGAGCAGTACTTC

J gene: TRBJ1-5
D gene: NA
V gene: TRBV4-1
clone size: NA
CDR3 protein: CASSQAPYQPQHF
CDR3 DNA: TGCGCCAGCAGCCAAGCCCCTTATCAGCCCCAGCATTTT

J gene: TRBJ2-7
D gene: NA
V gene: TRBV9
clone size: NA
CDR3 protein: CASRRDGDYEQYF
CDR3 DNA: TGTGCCAGCAGACGAGACGGAGACTACGAGCAGTACTTC

J gene: TRBJ2-2
D gene: NA
V gene: TRBV28
clone size: NA
CDR3 protein: CASTLSSGRSTGELFF
CDR3 DNA: TGTGCCAGCACGTTGTCATCCGGGAGAAGCACCGGGGAGCTGTTTTTT

J gene: TRBJ1-2
D gene: TRBD1
V gene: TRBV30
clone size: NA
CDR3 protein: CAWSRGENYGYTF
CDR3 DNA: TGTGCCTGGAGCAGGGGGGAAAACTATGGCTACACCTTC

J gene: TRBJ2-2
D gene: NA
V gene: TRBV5-1
clone size: NA
CDR3 protein: CASSQKNTGELFF
CDR3 DNA: TGCGCCAGCAGCCAGAAGAACACCGGGGAGCTGTTTTTT

J gene: TRBJ1-5
D gene: NA
V gene: TRBV5-1
clone size: once
CDR3 protein: CASSLGALPDQPQHF
CDR3 DNA: TGCGCCAGCAGCTTGGGGGCACTTCCCGATCAGCCCCAGCATTTT

J gene: TRBJ1-5
D gene: TRBD1
V gene: TRBV30
clone size: NA
CDR3 protein: CAWSLPGQGGVQPQHF
CDR3 DNA: TGTGCCTGGAGTCTACCCGGACAGGGGGGCGTCCAGCCCCAGCATTTT

J gene: TRBJ1-5
D gene: NA
V gene: TRBV27
clone size: NA
CDR3 protein: CASSLRLGVYQPQHF
CDR3 DNA: TGTGCCAGCAGTTTAAGGTTAGGGGTTTATCAGCCCCAGCATTTT

J gene: TRBJ1-1
D gene: NA
V gene: TRBV2
clone size: once
CDR3 protein: CASRSGRTTNTEAFF
CDR3 DNA: TGTGCCAGCAGATCGGGACGGACTACGAACACTGAAGCTTTCTTT

J gene: TRBJ1-1
D gene: TRBD1
V gene: TRBV6-5
clone size: NA
CDR3 protein: CASSYDRGTEAFF
CDR3 DNA: TGTGCCAGCAGTTACGACAGGGGCACTGAAGCTTTCTTT

J gene: TRBJ1-1
D gene: NA
V gene: TRBV7-9
clone size: NA
CDR3 protein: CASMAGGVEAFF
CDR3 DNA: TGTGCCAGCATGGCGGGGGGGGTTGAAGCTTTCTTT

J gene: TRBJ2-2
D gene: TRBD1
V gene: TRBV4-2
clone size: NA
CDR3 protein: CASSQSTGHTGELFF
CDR3 DNA: TGTGCCAGCAGCCAATCGACAGGGCATACCGGGGAGCTGTTTTTT

J gene: TRBJ1-4
D gene: NA
V gene: TRBV2
clone size: NA
CDR3 protein: CASSAGRGNEKLFF
CDR3 DNA: TGTGCCAGCAGTGCAGGCAGAGGGAATGAAAAACTGTTTTTT

J gene: TRBJ1-1
D gene: NA
V gene: TRBV6-5
clone size: NA
CDR3 protein: CASSYGWGVNTEAFF
CDR3 DNA: TGTGCCAGCAGTTACGGGTGGGGGGTGAACACTGAAGCTTTCTTT

J gene: TRBJ2-5
D gene: TRBD2
V gene: TRBV4-3
clone size: NA
CDR3 protein: CASSQEEAGAPYF
CDR3 DNA: TGCGCCAGCAGCCAAGAAGAAGCGGGGGCCCCGTACTTC

J gene: TRBJ1-1
D gene: NA
V gene: TRBV2
clone size: NA
CDR3 protein: CANEWDTEAFF
CDR3 DNA: TGTGCCAACGAGTGGGACACTGAAGCTTTCTTT

J gene: TRBJ1-1
D gene: NA
V gene: TRBV4-2
clone size: NA
CDR3 protein: CASSGGGLNTEAFF
CDR3 DNA: TGTGCCAGCAGCGGGGGGGGGCTGAACACTGAAGCTTTCTTT

J gene: TRBJ1-1
D gene: TRBD1
V gene: TRBV7-6
clone size: NA
CDR3 protein: CASSPQGPNTEAFF
CDR3 DNA: TGTGCCAGCAGTCCACAGGGGCCAAACACTGAAGCTTTCTTT

J gene: TRBJ2-2
D gene: NA
V gene: TRBV10-3
clone size: NA
CDR3 protein: CAIGTTQNTGELFF
CDR3 DNA: TGTGCCATCGGTACGACACAGAACACCGGGGAGCTGTTTTTT

J gene: TRBJ1-1
D gene: NA
V gene: TRBV1
clone size: NA
CDR3 protein: CTSSPRGEAFF
CDR3 DNA: TGCACCAGCAGTCCCAGGGGTGAAGCTTTCTTT

J gene: TRBJ1-6
D gene: NA
V gene: TRBV5-4
clone size: few
CDR3 protein: CASSLEGQGSPLHF
CDR3 DNA: TGTGCCAGCAGCTTGGAGGGGCAGGGATCACCCCTCCACTTT

J gene: TRBJ1-2
D gene: NA
V gene: TRBV6-4
clone size: NA
CDR3 protein: CASSDSRGVYGYTF
CDR3 DNA: TGTGCCAGCAGTGACTCGAGAGGGGTCTATGGCTACACCTTC